A single T cell receptor beta chain is shown here with its context. Its antigen remains unknown. Other DNA sequences of this sample code for an identical CDR3. Researchers ran the PCR with 60 Vbeta and 13 Jbeta primers. As originally analysed: Later, an analysis found 75 million to 100 million unique TCR beta chains, and 9.5 million to 11 million of these were shared. TCRdb keeps only in-frame clones here, not all; method: immunoSEQ multiplex PCR. V, J and clone size reflect that table, while D and trimming were determined from the DNA. The listing contains some 150,000 clones. The record originates from a study of cytomegalovirus exposure and HLA in healthy donors. The study, taken as a whole, reports: Associated with HLA alleles at 0.05 false discovery rate in a later analysis were approximately 17,000 TCR beta sequences. V- and J-gene trimming of TCR beta was linked (in a later analysis) to a missense DCLRE1C variant.

Germline CDR1 reads PRHDT; CDR2 reads FYEKMQ (reference sequence). The CDR3 sequence is 15 residues long. V was cut by 3 bases and J by 2 bases, with 10 bases left in between. This clonotype was obtained from a woman under 30 in good health and CMV-seropositive. Specimen: PBMCs. The chain has TRBV13 and TRBJ1-4; D gene unclear. The CDR3 spells CASSFFGTTNEKLFF. DNA for the CDR3: TGTGCCAGCAGCTTCTTCGGTACGACTAATGAAAAACTGTTTTTT. Drawing the rest from reference TRBV13 and TRBJ1-4, the complete variable domain is AAGVIQSPRHLIKEKRETATLKCYPIPRHDTVYWYQQGPGQDPQFLISFYEKMQSDKGSIPDRFSAQQFSDYHSELNMSSLELGDSALYFCASSFFGTTNEKLFFGSGTQLSVL.